The subject of this entry is one T cell receptor beta chain. The data belong to a study of response to subunit inactivated influenza vaccine. The CDR3 has 14 amino acids. V was shortened by 2 bases and J by 4 bases, with 12 bases between the two germline ends. TCRdb recomputed calls from the RT-PCR reads with MiXCR, one row per CDR3 protein. Altogether about 620,000 distinct CDR3 sequences are present, roughly 12% being singletons, with the ten largest covering 11%. These data were likewise used in another study, on T cells expressing NK-cell markers. That report adds: It was by 5'RACE template switching with UMIs that TCR beta cDNA was made.

The receptor was derived from a man in his fifties who received an inactivated influenza vaccine. The J gene is TRBJ2-7, the V gene TRBV23-1, with D hard to call. TRBV23-1 qualifies as an ORF whose function is uncertain. The sample consisted of PBMCs from blood, taken on the day of vaccination. CDR3 protein: CASSQTFEDYEQYF. CDR3 nucleotides: TGCGCCAGCAGTCAAACCTTCGAGGATTACGAGCAGTACTTC.